The source of this T cell receptor (beta chain) is a study of T cell repertoires in aging, cancer and after chemotherapy. General observations from the study: Healthy donors lost TCR diversity with age mainly through richness, cancer patients through richness and evenness. No conclusions about immunological memory after chemotherapy can be drawn from the repertoire data. Untreated cancer patients had significantly lower blood TCR diversity than age-matched healthy donors.

CDR1 and CDR2 (germline): SGHRS, YFSETQ. This CDR3 is 13 amino acids long. V dropped 2 bases and J dropped 6 bases, with 12 bases sitting between them. The template was genomic DNA from peripheral blood, not RNA. Multiplex touch-down PCR with TRB-A/B primers amplified rearranged V-D-J TRB sequences. TCRdb re-analysed the multiplex PCR reads in MiXCR, keeping a single row per CDR3 protein. The repertoire holds thousands of distinct CDR3 sequences, with just under 45% as singletons. A word on this clonotype: Its antigen is still unknown.

Sequencing input: blood. The TCR comes from a human donor with a solid tumor. The V and J genes are TRBV5-1 and TRBJ2-7; D remains ambiguous. DNA of the CDR3: TGCGCCAGCAGCTTTCTATCGGGCGGCGAGCAGTACTTC. Amino acid sequence: CASSFLSGGEQYF. Combining the CDR3 with reference TRBV5-1 and TRBJ2-7 gives the whole variable domain KAGVTQTPRYLIKTRGQQVTLSCSPISGHRSVSWYQQTPGQGLQFLFEYFSETQRNKGNFPGRFSGRQFSNSRSEMNVSTLELGDSALYLCASSFLSGGEQYFGPGTRLTVT.